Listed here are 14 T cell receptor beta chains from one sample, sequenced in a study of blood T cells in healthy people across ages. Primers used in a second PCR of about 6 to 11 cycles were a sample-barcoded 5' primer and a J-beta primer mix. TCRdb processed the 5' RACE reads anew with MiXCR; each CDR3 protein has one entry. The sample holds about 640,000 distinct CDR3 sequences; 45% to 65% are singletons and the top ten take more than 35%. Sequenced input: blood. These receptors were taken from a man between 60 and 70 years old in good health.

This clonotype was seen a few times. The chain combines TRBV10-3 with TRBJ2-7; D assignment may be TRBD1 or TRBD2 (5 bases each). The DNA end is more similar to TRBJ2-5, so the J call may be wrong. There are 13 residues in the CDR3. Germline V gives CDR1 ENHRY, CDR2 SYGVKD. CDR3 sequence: CAISESEGQTQYF. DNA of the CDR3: TGTGCCATCAGTGAGTCTGAGGGGCAGACCCAGTACTTC.

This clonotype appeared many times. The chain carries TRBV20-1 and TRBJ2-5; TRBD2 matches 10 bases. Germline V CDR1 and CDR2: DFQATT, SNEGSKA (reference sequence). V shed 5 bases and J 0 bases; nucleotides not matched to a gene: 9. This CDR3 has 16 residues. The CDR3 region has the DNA TGCAGTGCTCCCCCCCCTAGCGGGGGAAACCAAGAGACCCAGTACTTC. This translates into CSAPPPSGGNQETQYF.

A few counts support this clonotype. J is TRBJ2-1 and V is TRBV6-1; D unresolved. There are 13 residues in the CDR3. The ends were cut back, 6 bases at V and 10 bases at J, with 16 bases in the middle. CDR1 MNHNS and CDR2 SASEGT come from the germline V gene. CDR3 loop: CASSLFPGLEQFF. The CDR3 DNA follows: TGTGCCAGCAGCCTCTTCCCGGGCCTCGAGCAGTTCTTC.

The CDR3 DNA reads TGTGCCAGCAGTTTACTAACCCTCCGGGACAGCGCGTTCGTGCCCTCCTACGAGCAGTACTTC. Encoded protein: CASSLLTLRDSAFVPSYEQYF. This chain joins TRBV27 and TRBJ2-7; 7 bases fit TRBD1. The CDR3 contains 21 residues. CDR1 and CDR2 (germline): MNHEY, SMNVEV (reference sequence). Trimming at V came to 2 bases and at J to 0 bases, leaving 22 bases not matched to a gene.

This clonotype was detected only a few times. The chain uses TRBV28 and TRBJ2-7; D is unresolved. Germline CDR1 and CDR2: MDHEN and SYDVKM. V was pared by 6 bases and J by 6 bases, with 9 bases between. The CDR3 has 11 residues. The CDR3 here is CASSVGFEQYF. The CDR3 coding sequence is TGTGCCAGCAGCGTGGGTTTCGAGCAGTACTTC. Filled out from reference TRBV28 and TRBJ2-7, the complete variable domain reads DVKVTQSSRYLVKRTGEKVFLECVQDMDHENMFWYRQDPGLGLRLIYFSYDVKMKEKGDIPEGYSVSREKKERFSLILESASTNQTSMYLCASSVGFEQYFGPGTRLTVT.

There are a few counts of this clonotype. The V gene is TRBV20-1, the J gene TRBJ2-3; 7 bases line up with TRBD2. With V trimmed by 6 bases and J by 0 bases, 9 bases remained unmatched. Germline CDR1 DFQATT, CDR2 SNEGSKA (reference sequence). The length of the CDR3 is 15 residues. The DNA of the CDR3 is TGCAGTGCCCTAAGGGGAGGGCCGAGCACAGATACGCAGTATTTT. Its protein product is CSALRGGPSTDTQYF.

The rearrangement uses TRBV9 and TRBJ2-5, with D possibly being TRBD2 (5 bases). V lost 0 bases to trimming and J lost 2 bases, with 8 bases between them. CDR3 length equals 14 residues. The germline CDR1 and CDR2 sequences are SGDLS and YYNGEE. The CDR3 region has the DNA TGTGCCAGCAGCGTAGGAGCGGATCAAGAGACCCAGTACTTC. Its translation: CASSVGADQETQYF.

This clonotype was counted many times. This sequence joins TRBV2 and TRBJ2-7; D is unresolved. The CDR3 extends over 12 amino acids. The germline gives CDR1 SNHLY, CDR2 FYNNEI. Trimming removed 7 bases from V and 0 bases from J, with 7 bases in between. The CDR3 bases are TGTGCCAGCACCTTGAGCTCCTACGAGCAGTACTTC. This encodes CASTLSSYEQYF.

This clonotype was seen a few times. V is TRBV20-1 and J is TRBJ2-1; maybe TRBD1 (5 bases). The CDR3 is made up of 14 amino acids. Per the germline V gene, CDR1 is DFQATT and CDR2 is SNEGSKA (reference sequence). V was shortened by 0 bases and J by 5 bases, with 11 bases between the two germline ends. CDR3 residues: CSAREGQADNEQFF. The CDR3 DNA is TGCAGTGCTAGAGAGGGGCAGGCCGACAATGAGCAGTTCTTC.

The CDR3 here is CSARPSGTQYF. CDR3 bases: TGCAGTGCTAGGCCTAGCGGGACCCAGTACTTC. The V gene is TRBV20-1, the J gene TRBJ2-5, with 7 bases lining up with TRBD2. Germline V CDR1 and CDR2: DFQATT, SNEGSKA (reference sequence). The CDR3 consists of 11 residues. With V trimmed by 3 bases and J by 7 bases, 2 bases remained unmatched.

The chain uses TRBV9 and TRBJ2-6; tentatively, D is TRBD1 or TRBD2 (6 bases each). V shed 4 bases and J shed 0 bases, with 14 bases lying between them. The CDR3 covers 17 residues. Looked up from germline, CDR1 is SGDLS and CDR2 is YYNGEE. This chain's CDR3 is CASSPGGGSSGANVLTF. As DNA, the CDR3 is TGTGCCAGCAGCCCCGGAGGGGGGAGCTCTGGGGCCAACGTCCTGACTTTC.

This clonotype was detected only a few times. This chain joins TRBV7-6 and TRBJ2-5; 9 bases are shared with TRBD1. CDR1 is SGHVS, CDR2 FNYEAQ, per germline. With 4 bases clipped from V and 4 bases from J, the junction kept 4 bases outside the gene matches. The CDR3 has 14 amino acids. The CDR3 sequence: CASSWDRAGETQYF. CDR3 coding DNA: TGTGCCAGCAGCTGGGACAGGGCCGGAGAGACCCAGTACTTC.

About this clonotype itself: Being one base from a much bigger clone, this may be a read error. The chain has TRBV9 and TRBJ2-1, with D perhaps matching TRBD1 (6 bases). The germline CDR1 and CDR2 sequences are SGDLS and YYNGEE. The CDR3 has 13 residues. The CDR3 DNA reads TGTGCCGGCAGCGCCACAGGGTTGGGTGAGCAGTTCTTC. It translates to CAGSATGLGEQFF.

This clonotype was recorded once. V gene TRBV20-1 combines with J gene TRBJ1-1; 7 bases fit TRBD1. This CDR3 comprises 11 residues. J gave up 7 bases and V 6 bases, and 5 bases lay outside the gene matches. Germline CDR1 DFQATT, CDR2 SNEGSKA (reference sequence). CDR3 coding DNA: TGCAGTGCCAGGGGGGCGGGTGAAGCTTTCTTT. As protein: CSARGAGEAFF.